These 18 T cell receptor beta chains were sequenced from one sample in a study of blood T cell repertoires in COVID-19. The method was immunoSEQ multiplex PCR; TCRdb's version includes in-frame clones alone and lacks a portion of them. The sample records nearly 70,000 clones, roughly nine tenths being singletons. Sample: peripheral blood. These receptors originate from a man between 40 and 49 years old with COVID-19, enrolled during active disease.

This chain connects TRBV18 to TRBJ2-5; TRBD1 aligns across 7 bases. Per the germline V gene, CDR1 is KGHSH and CDR2 is LQKENI. The ends lost 4 bases at V and 3 bases at J; junction bases unmatched: 8. The CDR3 runs 15 residues. CDR3 bases: TGTGCCAGCTCACTCGGCGTGCAGGGGGAAGAGACCCAGTACTTC. Translating it yields CASSLGVQGEETQYF.

This chain uses TRBV9 with TRBJ1-6, with D tentatively TRBD1 (6 bases). Trimming removed 0 bases at V and 8 bases at J, with 12 bases between. CDR1 SGDLS and CDR2 YYNGEE come from the germline V gene. The CDR3 runs to 15 residues. CDR3: CASSVGGDTYSPLHF. CDR3 DNA sequence: TGTGCCAGCAGCGTAGGAGGGGACACTTATTCACCCCTCCACTTT.

The chain couples TRBV5-4 to TRBJ1-1; 9 nucleotides agree with TRBD1. The CDR3 has 12 residues. Trimming took 4 bases from V and 8 from J; bases not matched to a gene: 3. Germline loops: CDR1 SGHNT, CDR2 YYREEE (reference sequence). The CDR3 nucleotides read TGTGCCAGCAGCGGGACAGGGTGGGAAGCTTTCTTT. It specifies CASSGTGWEAFF.

Of note for this clone: Relative to the germline gene, one junction end is altered; a read error may explain this. Other DNA sequences from this sample encode an identical CDR3 as well. The chain carries TRBV5-5 and TRBJ1-1; possible D gene TRBD1, 6 bases. Germline assignment: CDR1 SGHKS and CDR2 YYEKEE (reference sequence). This CDR3 is built from 13 residues. CDR3 residues: CASSIQGLTEAFF. As DNA, the CDR3 is TGTGCCAGCAGCATACAGGGTCTGACTGAGGCTTTCTTT. Based on the CDR3 plus reference TRBV5-5 and TRBJ1-1, the full variable domain is DAGVTQSPTHLIKTRGQQVTLRCSPISGHKSVSWYQQVLGQGPQFIFQYYEKEERGRGNFPDRFSARQFPNYSSELNVNALLLGDSALYLCASSIQGLTEAFFGQGTRLTVV.

The CDR3 region is CASSDGQTNEKLFF. CDR3 sequence (DNA): TGTGCCAGCAGTGATGGACAGACTAATGAAAAACTGTTTTTT. This chain connects TRBV6-1 to TRBJ1-4; TRBD1 might be the D (6 bases). This CDR3 has 14 residues. Trimming took 3 bases from V and 2 from J, leaving 7 bases between them. CDR1 MNHNS and CDR2 SASEGT come from the germline V gene.

The chain is built from TRBV6-5 and TRBJ1-2; tentative D call: TRBD1 (5 bases). The V gene lost 7 bases and the J gene lost 4 bases, with 16 bases spanning the gap. Germline V CDR1 and CDR2: MNHEY, SVGAGI. The length of the CDR3 is 14 residues. CDR3: CASTQTQGGYGYTF. CDR3 DNA: TGTGCCAGCACCCAAACCCAGGGTGGCTATGGCTACACCTTC.

CDR3 residues: CASSLGQKLHGTDTQYF. In DNA form, the CDR3 reads TGTGCCAGCAGCTTAGGACAGAAATTGCACGGCACAGATACGCAGTATTTT. V gene TRBV7-9 combines with J gene TRBJ2-3, with D tentatively TRBD1 (5 bases). Germline-derived CDR1 and CDR2 are SEHNR and FQNEAQ (reference sequence). The CDR3 runs to 17 residues. V lost 1 base and J lost 1, with 15 bases in between.

This sequence joins TRBV12-5 and TRBJ1-4; D call uncertain. V lost 2 bases and J 4 bases, leaving 20 bases between the germline ends. Germline V lookup: CDR1 LGHNT, CDR2 FRNRAP. The CDR3 is 18 residues long. CDR3 sequence reads: CASGLTLQARCYNEKLFF. The CDR3, as DNA: TGTGCTAGTGGTTTGACCCTCCAGGCCAGGTGTTATAATGAAAAACTGTTTTTT. The complete variable domain, with remaining parts taken from reference TRBV12-5 and TRBJ1-4, reads DARVTQTPRHKVTEMGQEVTMRCQPILGHNTVFWYRQTMMQGLELLAYFRNRAPLDDSGMPKDRFSAEMPDATLATLKIQPSEPRDSAVYFCASGLTLQARCYNEKLFFGSGTQLSVL.

The rearrangement links TRBV5-1 to TRBJ2-1; D not certain. In germline, CDR1 is SGHRS, CDR2 YFSETQ. CDR3 size: 13 residues. V was trimmed by 0 bases and J by 5 bases, leaving 6 bases between them. The chain's CDR3 is CASSLGVNNEQFF. The CDR3, as DNA: TGCGCCAGCAGCTTGGGAGTGAACAATGAGCAGTTCTTC.

V usage is TRBV5-5 and J usage is TRBJ2-4; 13 bases are shared with TRBD2. This CDR3 has 14 amino acids. The ends lost 2 bases at V and 12 bases at J; junction bases unmatched: 5. Germline V gives CDR1 SGHKS, CDR2 YYEKEE (reference sequence). For the CDR3, the DNA is TGTGCCAGCAGCTTTTCGACTAGCGGGGGGAATCAGTACTTC. It yields the protein CASSFSTSGGNQYF. Using reference TRBV5-5 and TRBJ2-4 for the parts outside the CDR3, the full variable domain is DAGVTQSPTHLIKTRGQQVTLRCSPISGHKSVSWYQQVLGQGPQFIFQYYEKEERGRGNFPDRFSARQFPNYSSELNVNALLLGDSALYLCASSFSTSGGNQYFGAGTRLSVL.

The chain is built from TRBV3-1 (or the pseudogene TRBV3-2) and TRBJ2-5; TRBD2 aligns across 11 bases. Germline V gene sequence: CDR1 LGHDT, CDR2 YNNKEL (reference sequence). CDR3 size: 15 residues. The ends lost 6 bases at V and 5 bases at J; junction bases unmatched: 8. The CDR3, as DNA: TGTGCCAGCAGTCACGTAGCGGGGGGGCGTGAGACCCAGTACTTC. Amino acid sequence: CASSHVAGGRETQYF.

The chain carries TRBV18 and TRBJ2-7; 8 positions agree with TRBD1. With V trimmed by 3 bases and J by 0 bases, 4 bases remained unmatched. The CDR3 covers 15 residues. CDR1 and CDR2 (germline): KGHSH, LQKENI. In DNA form, the CDR3 reads TGTGCCAGCTCACCGGGGACAGGATCCTCCTACGAGCAGTACTTC. This sequence encodes CASSPGTGSSYEQYF.

The chain combines TRBV6-5 with TRBJ2-7; TRBD1 matches 7 bases. The CDR3 totals 12 residues. CDR1 MNHEY and CDR2 SVGAGI come from the germline V gene. J gave up 5 bases and V 7 bases, and 5 bases lay outside the gene matches. The CDR3, as DNA: TGTGCCAGCAACGAAGGGGGCCACGAGCAGTACTTC. Its protein is CASNEGGHEQYF.

The chain employs TRBV7-6 and TRBJ1-3; D not certain. V shed 0 bases and J shed 2 bases, with 8 bases lying between them. The CDR3 totals 15 residues. In germline, CDR1 is SGHVS, CDR2 FNYEAQ. Here the CDR3 DNA reads TGTGCCAGCAGCTTAGCGCCCGGGACTGGAAACACCATATATTTT. Encoded protein: CASSLAPGTGNTIYF.

The genes are TRBV28 and TRBJ1-2, with D hard to call. The length of the CDR3 is 13 residues. CDR1 is MDHEN, CDR2 SYDVKM, per germline. V lost 5 bases, J lost 1 base, and 8 bases lay in between. CDR3 sequence (DNA): TGTGCCAGCAGTCAGACACTTAACTATGGCTACACCTTC. It yields the protein CASSQTLNYGYTF.

The chain recombines TRBV2 with TRBJ2-3; D is unresolved. Looked up from germline, CDR1 is SNHLY and CDR2 is FYNNEI. V was clipped by 3 bases and J by 3 bases, with 25 bases between them. The CDR3 has 19 amino acids. In DNA form, the CDR3 reads TGTGCCAGCAGTGACCCCACACACGCCGCGGCCGTGGGTACAGATACGCAGTATTTT. Translated: CASSDPTHAAAVGTDTQYF.

The V call is TRBV18, the J call TRBJ1-2; unclear D gene. The CDR3 sequence is 13 residues long. Germline V gene sequence: CDR1 KGHSH, CDR2 LQKENI. The V end lost 3 bases, the J end lost 2 bases, and 7 bases lay between the germline ends. The CDR3 DNA reads as TGTGCCAGCTCACCGGGAGACAACTATGGCTACACCTTC. Protein product: CASSPGDNYGYTF.

The chain carries TRBV30 and TRBJ2-1; 8 positions agree with TRBD1. The length of the CDR3 is 14 residues. The germline V gene encodes CDR1 GTSNPN and CDR2 SVGIG (reference sequence). J lost 7 bases, V lost 4 bases, and 9 bases had no gene match. CDR3 residues: CAWTRTGIRNEQFF. The CDR3 DNA sequence: TGTGCCTGGACCCGGACAGGGATTAGAAATGAGCAGTTCTTC. The variable domain in full, completed from reference TRBV30 and TRBJ2-1, reads SQTIHQWPATLVQPVGSPLSLECTVEGTSNPNLYWYRQAAGRGLQLLFYSVGIGQISSEVPQNLSASRPQDRQFILSSKKLLLSDSGFYLCAWTRTGIRNEQFFGPGTRLTVL.